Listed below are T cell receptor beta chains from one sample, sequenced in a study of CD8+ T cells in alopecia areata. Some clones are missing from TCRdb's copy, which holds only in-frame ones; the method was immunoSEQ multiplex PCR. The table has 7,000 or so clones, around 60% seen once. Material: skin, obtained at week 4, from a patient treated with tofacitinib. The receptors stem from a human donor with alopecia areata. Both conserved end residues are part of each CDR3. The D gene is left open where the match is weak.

CDR3aa: CAIGTSGMNGELFF
v_gene: TRBV10-3
d_gene: TRBD2
j_gene: TRBJ2-2

CDR3aa: CASEDKAIGNTIYF
v_gene: TRBV5-4
d_gene: -
j_gene: TRBJ1-3

CDR3aa: CASSQEVRRRFTEAFF
v_gene: TRBV4-3
d_gene: -
j_gene: TRBJ1-1

CDR3aa: CASSLVAGPSSYEQYF
v_gene: TRBV7-9
d_gene: -
j_gene: TRBJ2-7

CDR3aa: CASSLELGQGEETQYF
v_gene: TRBV7-9
d_gene: TRBD1
j_gene: TRBJ2-5

CDR3aa: CASIPSPEGNAQFF
v_gene: TRBV7-2
d_gene: -
j_gene: TRBJ2-1

CDR3aa: CASSGQVQNTGELFF
v_gene: TRBV28
d_gene: TRBD1
j_gene: TRBJ2-2

CDR3aa: CATSRDSVRVWTEAFF
v_gene: TRBV15
d_gene: -
j_gene: TRBJ1-1

CDR3aa: CACVPSGHNEQFF
v_gene: TRBV30
d_gene: TRBD2
j_gene: TRBJ2-1

CDR3aa: CASSVDWTGGFVQYF
v_gene: TRBV5-1
d_gene: TRBD1
j_gene: TRBJ2-7

CDR3aa: CASSLFGQQETQYF
v_gene: TRBV5-1
d_gene: -
j_gene: TRBJ2-5

CDR3aa: CASSIPPTDTQYF
v_gene: TRBV19
d_gene: -
j_gene: TRBJ2-3

CDR3aa: CASSLGSHGELFF
v_gene: TRBV7-3
d_gene: -
j_gene: TRBJ2-2

CDR3aa: CASRSSDTENTGELFF
v_gene: TRBV4-2
d_gene: -
j_gene: TRBJ2-2

CDR3aa: CASSTRQGDSPLHF
v_gene: TRBV18
d_gene: TRBD1
j_gene: TRBJ1-6

CDR3aa: CAWSVDPSGARDTQYF
v_gene: TRBV30
d_gene: TRBD2
j_gene: TRBJ2-3

CDR3aa: CASERGYQETQYF
v_gene: TRBV2
d_gene: TRBD2
j_gene: TRBJ2-5

CDR3aa: CASSLAGQGLGNQPQHF
v_gene: TRBV7-2
d_gene: -
j_gene: TRBJ1-5

CDR3aa: CATSRDTGRAEAFF
v_gene: TRBV15
d_gene: -
j_gene: TRBJ1-1

CDR3aa: CASSIDEGNTQYF
v_gene: TRBV19
d_gene: -
j_gene: TRBJ2-3

CDR3aa: CASSEGTGRDTIYF
v_gene: TRBV7-6
d_gene: TRBD1
j_gene: TRBJ1-3

CDR3aa: CASTEREGRADTQYF
v_gene: TRBV2
d_gene: TRBD2
j_gene: TRBJ2-3

CDR3aa: CASSKAGMDGPSTDTQYF
v_gene: TRBV21-1
d_gene: -
j_gene: TRBJ2-3

CDR3aa: CASSLGRTSYGYTF
v_gene: TRBV27
d_gene: -
j_gene: TRBJ1-2

CDR3aa: CASSDWGATDTQYF
v_gene: TRBV2
d_gene: -
j_gene: TRBJ2-3